These T cell receptor beta chains were read from a single sample in a study of control samples from healthy donors and cancer patients. Only in-frame clones appear in the TCRdb table, and some are missing; sequencing was by immunoSEQ multiplex PCR. This table holds a few hundred thousand clones, about nine tenths found once. Sequencing was done on a sample of PBMCs. These receptors were obtained from a man aged 35 to 55 with head and neck cancer. CDR3s include the opening cysteine and the closing phenylalanine or tryptophan. Each record gives: CDR3 DNA, CDR3 protein, V gene, J gene, D gene, clone size. A D gene is named only where the DNA matches it firmly. Size values are once, few and many counts, or a class for expanded clones, and some rows have none.

TGTGCCAGCAGCTTACTTTGGAATCAGCCCCAGCATTTT	CASSLLWNQPQHF	TRBV11-2	TRBJ1-5	-	-
TGTGCCAGCTCACCAGGACAGGCGTGGACCGGGGAGCTGTTTTTT	CASSPGQAWTGELFF	TRBV18	TRBJ2-2	TRBD1	-
TGTGCCAGCAGCGCTTCGGGCCTTGGCTACACCTTC	CASSASGLGYTF	TRBV9	TRBJ1-2	-	once
TGTGCCAGCAGCCTCGGAGGGAACTACAATGAGCAGTTCTTC	CASSLGGNYNEQFF	TRBV27	TRBJ2-1	-	-
TGCGCCAGCAGCTTGAAACTAGGGGCCACTGAAGCTTTCTTT	CASSLKLGATEAFF	TRBV5-1	TRBJ1-1	-	-
TGTGCCAGCAGTTTTCTAGCGGGAGGACAACGTGAGCAGTACTTC	CASSFLAGGQREQYF	TRBV28	TRBJ2-7	TRBD2	-
TGTGCCAGCAGTTTATCGGGATGGCAATCTGGAAACACCATATATTTT	CASSLSGWQSGNTIYF	TRBV27	TRBJ1-3	-	-
TGTGCCAGCAGTTTCCGGACAGGGATAAGAACCTACGAGCAGTACTTC	CASSFRTGIRTYEQYF	TRBV28	TRBJ2-7	TRBD1	-
TGTGCCAGCAGGTCCAGGGGGCTTTCCTACGAGCAGTACTTC	CASRSRGLSYEQYF	TRBV27	TRBJ2-7	TRBD1	once
TGTGCCAGTATCGGCCTTCCGGCCGGGGAGCTGTTTTTT	CASIGLPAGELFF	TRBV19	TRBJ2-2	-	few
TGTGCCAGCAGCCCTTTCGACAGTGCCTACGAGCAGTACTTC	CASSPFDSAYEQYF	TRBV9	TRBJ2-7	-	-
TGTGCCACCAGCAGAGCCTTGACCGGGGAAAAACTGTTTTTT	CATSRALTGEKLFF	TRBV15	TRBJ1-4	-	few
TGTGCCTGGAGTGGATCGAGGAATGAGCAGTTCTTC	CAWSGSRNEQFF	TRBV30	TRBJ2-1	-	-
TGTGCCAGCAGCTTGGGACAATCGAGCTCCTACGAGCAGTACTTC	CASSLGQSSSYEQYF	TRBV5-5	TRBJ2-7	-	-
TGTGCCAGTATGGACAGGGGGCGAGCTGAAGCTTTCTTT	CASMDRGRAEAFF	TRBV19	TRBJ1-1	TRBD1	few
TGTGCCAGCACCTGGGGGGACACTGAAGCTTTCTTT	CASTWGDTEAFF	TRBV2	TRBJ1-1	-	-
TGTGCCAGTAGTATTGCAGCCTTCAATCAGCCCCAGCATTTT	CASSIAAFNQPQHF	TRBV19	TRBJ1-5	-	-
TGCGCCAGCAGCTCAGCCGGACTAGACTCAGATACGCAGTATTTT	CASSSAGLDSDTQYF	TRBV4-1	TRBJ2-3	TRBD2	-
TGCAGCGTTGGGATTTTGGGACAGGGGGACGAGCAGTACTTC	CSVGILGQGDEQYF	TRBV29-1	TRBJ2-7	TRBD1	-
TGCAGCGTTTTAGGACTGGACAGGAGGGTGTACGAGCAGTACTTC	CSVLGLDRRVYEQYF	TRBV29-1	TRBJ2-7	-	-
TGTGCCAGCAGCTTAACCCCTGGAGGCTCGAACACTGAAGCTTTCTTT	CASSLTPGGSNTEAFF	TRBV11-2	TRBJ1-1	-	once
TGTGCCAGCAGTCGCGGACGGAAGAACACTGAAGCTTTCTTT	CASSRGRKNTEAFF	TRBV6-2/TRBV6-3	TRBJ1-1	-	once
TGTGCCAGCAGCCCGGACGGACAGTTCGGAAACACCATATATTTT	CASSPDGQFGNTIYF	TRBV7-6	TRBJ1-3	-	-
TGTGCCAGCAGCTCAGGGGCGTCCAAAAACATTCAGTACTTC	CASSSGASKNIQYF	TRBV7-9	TRBJ2-4	-	-
TGTGCCAGCCAACGAAGCAATCAGCCCCAGCATTTT	CASQRSNQPQHF	TRBV28	TRBJ1-5	-	-
TGTGCCAGCAGCAGCTTGGGGCAGGGAACTTATGGCTACACCTTC	CASSSLGQGTYGYTF	TRBV5-5	TRBJ1-2	-	-
TGTGCCAGTAGTCCTCGCCGGAGCACTGAAGCTTTCTTT	CASSPRRSTEAFF	TRBV19	TRBJ1-1	-	-
TGTGCCAGCGGGGGGGCGAACACTGAAGCTTTCTTT	CASGGANTEAFF	TRBV6-5	TRBJ1-1	-	-
TGCGCCAGCAGCTTGGCCGGGACAGGGATAAACAATGAGCAGTTCTTC	CASSLAGTGINNEQFF	TRBV5-1	TRBJ2-1	TRBD1	-
TGTGCCAGCAGTCCCACGCTCGGTTCGGGATTGCCCCCAGATACGCAGTATTTT	CASSPTLGSGLPPDTQYF	TRBV28	TRBJ2-3	-	once
TGTGCCAGCAGCTTCTCCCTAGCGGGGGCCGGGGAGCTGTTTTTT	CASSFSLAGAGELFF	TRBV7-2	TRBJ2-2	TRBD2	-
TGTGCCAGCAGCTTACGGGACAGATTAAATTCACCCCTCCACTTT	CASSLRDRLNSPLHF	TRBV13	TRBJ1-6	TRBD1	-
TGTGCCAGCAGCTTAGCTAGCGGGGGTGAGCAGTACTTC	CASSLASGGEQYF	TRBV11-3	TRBJ2-7	TRBD2	-
TGTGCCAGCAGCATAACGAATAATTCACCCCTCCACTTT	CASSITNNSPLHF	TRBV7-3	TRBJ1-6	-	-
TGTGCCAGCTCACCCTGGGACAGCTCCTACGAGCAGTACTTC	CASSPWDSSYEQYF	TRBV18	TRBJ2-7	TRBD1	-
TGCGCCGGCCCCTCGGGAACACCCTACGAGCAGTACTTC	CAGPSGTPYEQYF	TRBV23-1	TRBJ2-7	-	-